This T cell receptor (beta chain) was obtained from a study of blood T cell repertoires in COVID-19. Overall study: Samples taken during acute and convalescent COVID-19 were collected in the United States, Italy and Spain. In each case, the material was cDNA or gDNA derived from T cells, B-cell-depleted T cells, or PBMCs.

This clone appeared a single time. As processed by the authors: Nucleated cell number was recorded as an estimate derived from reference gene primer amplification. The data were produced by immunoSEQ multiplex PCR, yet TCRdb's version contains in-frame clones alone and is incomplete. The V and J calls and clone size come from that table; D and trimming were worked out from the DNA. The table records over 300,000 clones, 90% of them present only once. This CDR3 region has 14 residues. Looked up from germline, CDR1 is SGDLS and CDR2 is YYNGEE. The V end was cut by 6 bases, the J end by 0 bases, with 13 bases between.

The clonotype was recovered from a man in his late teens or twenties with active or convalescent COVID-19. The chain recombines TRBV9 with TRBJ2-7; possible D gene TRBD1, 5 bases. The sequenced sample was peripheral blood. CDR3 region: CASTPGATSYEQYF. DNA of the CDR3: TGTGCCAGCACCCCTGGGGCAACCTCCTACGAGCAGTACTTC.